These 27 T cell receptor beta chains were sequenced from one sample in a study of T cells in Graves' hyperthyroidism and ophthalmopathy. RNA transcripts gave rise to amplified TCR beta CDR3 regions. In the first-round RT-PCR of the TCR CDR3, the HTBI primer set was used. TCRdb itself ran the multiplex PCR reads through MiXCR, one entry per CDR3 protein. In the table there are about 510,000 distinct CDR3 sequences, approximately 49% of which are singletons. Input material: peripheral blood or thyroid tissue (not recorded which). These receptors came from an adult woman with Graves' disease, either hyperthyroidism or ophthalmopathy (not recorded which).

The table lists this clonotype with a few counts. This may stem from a read error, because a much larger clone lies one nucleotide away. The conserved phenylalanine or tryptophan is not found at the CDR3 terminus, so this likely reflects a read error. The rearrangement joins TRBV7-2 to TRBJ1-3; no firm D call. The CDR3 has 17 residues. The V end lost 1 base, the J end lost 2 bases, and 15 bases lay between the germline ends. Per germline, CDR1 SGHTA and CDR2 FQGNSA. The CDR3 here is CASSLGSPRAAGNTIYL. CDR3 nucleotides: TGTGCCAGCAGCTTAGGTTCCCCCCGGGCAGCTGGAAACACCATATATCTT.

J is TRBJ1-6 and V is TRBV10-3; perhaps TRBD1 as D (5 bases). The ends were cut back, 3 bases at V and 10 bases at J, with 28 bases in the middle. CDR3 length: 19 residues. The germline V gene encodes CDR1 ENHRY and CDR2 SYGVKD. CDR3 residues: CAISDPRTKGTSGRSPLHF. In nucleotides, the CDR3 is TGTGCCATCAGTGATCCTCGGACGAAGGGGACTAGCGGGAGATCACCCCTCCACTTT.

The chain carries TRBV7-9 and TRBJ2-7; no reliable D call. CDR3 size: 13 residues. Per the germline V gene, CDR1 is SEHNR and CDR2 is FQNEAQ (reference sequence). Trimming removed 6 bases from V and 3 bases from J, with 12 bases in between. The CDR3: CASSARGDYEQYF. CDR3 nucleotides: TGTGCCAGCAGTGCCCGCGGAGACTACGAGCAGTACTTC.

This clonotype came up a few times. The chain employs TRBV4-1 and TRBJ2-7, with TRBD2 matching 12 bases. Germline trimming cut 7 bases from V and 4 bases from J; bases unmatched to any gene: 11. Per germline, CDR1 MGHRA and CDR2 YSYEKL. The CDR3 sequence is 16 residues long. The chain's CDR3 is CASNPSGTSGPYEQYF. CDR3 coding DNA: TGCGCCAGCAACCCTTCGGGGACTAGCGGGCCTTACGAGCAGTACTTC.

This clonotype was picked up a small number of times. This rearrangement joins TRBV19 to TRBJ2-1; maybe TRBD1 (5 bases). The CDR3 is made up of 13 amino acids. V lost 5 bases and J lost 10, with 15 bases in between. Germline V CDR1 and CDR2: LNHDA, SQIVND (reference sequence). In DNA form, the CDR3 reads TGTGCCAGTAGTCCCCAAGGGGCGCACGAGCAGTTCTTC. The encoded protein is CASSPQGAHEQFF.

The table lists this clonotype with a count of one. CDR3 region: CASTGLLGTGELFF. In nucleotides, the CDR3 is TGCGCCAGCACGGGGTTGCTTGGCACCGGGGAGCTGTTTTTT. The chain has TRBV5-1 and TRBJ2-2; D is perhaps TRBD2 (5 bases). The CDR3 is 14 residues long. V was shortened by 6 bases and J by 4 bases, with 13 bases between the two germline ends. The germline CDR1 and CDR2 sequences are SGHRS and YFSETQ.

This clonotype has a count of ten or more. The chain joins TRBV7-9 to TRBJ1-4; the D is unclear. Germline V gene sequence: CDR1 SEHNR, CDR2 FQNEAQ (reference sequence). The CDR3 is 12 residues long. Deletions cut 10 bases from V and 4 bases from J, with 10 bases between. The CDR3 loop is CATSRSNEKLFF. Written as DNA, the CDR3 is TGTGCCACCTCCAGGAGTAATGAAAAACTGTTTTTT. Drawing the rest from reference TRBV7-9 and TRBJ1-4, the complete variable domain is DTGVSQNPRHKITKRGQNVTFRCDPISEHNRLYWYRQTLGQGPEFLTYFQNEAQLEKSRLLSDRFSAERPKGSFSTLEIQRTEQGDSAMYLCATSRSNEKLFFGSGTQLSVL.

Concerning this clonotype: This clone may be a read error of a much larger clone one base away. The V and J genes are TRBV6-6 and TRBJ1-2; 7 positions agree with TRBD1. With V trimmed by 8 bases and J by 8 bases, 14 bases remained unmatched. The CDR3 contains 14 residues. Germline assignment: CDR1 MNHNY and CDR2 SVGAGI (reference sequence). CDR3 sequence (DNA): TGTGCCAGCGCAACCTCGAGAGGGGGCCAAGGCTACACCTTC. This sequence encodes CASATSRGGQGYTF.

The V call is TRBV14, the J call TRBJ2-3; D is undetermined. Germline V gives CDR1 SGHDN, CDR2 FVKESK. This CDR3 comprises 16 residues. V dropped 2 bases and J dropped 3 bases, with 15 bases sitting between them. The DNA for the CDR3 is TGTGCCAGCAGCCAATCGAGCGCACATTGGACAGATACGCAGTATTTT. As protein: CASSQSSAHWTDTQYF. The full variable domain, in which reference TRBV14 and TRBJ2-3 provide the parts outside the CDR3, is EAGVTQFPSHSVIEKGQTVTLRCDPISGHDNLYWYRRVMGKEIKFLLHFVKESKQDESGMPNNRFLAERTGGTYSTLKVQPAELEDSGVYFCASSQSSAHWTDTQYFGPGTRLTVL.

This clonotype was seen repeatedly, ten times or more. The V call is TRBV6-6, the J call TRBJ1-6, with D maybe TRBD1 (6 bases). V lost 7 bases, J lost 3 bases, and 13 bases lay in between. Germline loops: CDR1 MNHNY, CDR2 SVGAGI (reference sequence). This CDR3 contains 15 residues. CDR3 loop: CASNEGGGYNSPLHF. CDR3 coding DNA: TGTGCCAGCAACGAAGGAGGGGGCTATAATTCACCCCTCCACTTT.

This clonotype came up many times. J is TRBJ2-7 and V is TRBV5-4; tentatively, D is TRBD1 (6 bases). Deletions cut 1 base from V and 0 bases from J, with 8 bases between. Germline lookup yields CDR1 SGHNT and CDR2 YYREEE (reference sequence). CDR3 size: 14 residues. CDR3 sequence: CASSLRGTSYEQYF. The CDR3 DNA sequence: TGTGCCAGCAGCTTGAGGGGGACCTCCTACGAGCAGTACTTC.

The count of this clonotype is one. At one end, the junction sequence differs from germline, possibly due to a read error. The chain has TRBV10-2 and TRBJ2-7; no firm D call. CDR3 length equals 13 residues. Germline CDR1 is WSHSY and CDR2 is SAAADI. The chain's CDR3 is CASSDVSANEQYF. CDR3 coding DNA: TGTGCCAGCAGTGACGTCTCCGCCAACGAGCAGTACTTC.

The V call is TRBV11-2, the J call TRBJ1-4, with 11 bases aligning to TRBD1. This CDR3 spans 16 amino acids. Trimming removed 1 base from V and 8 bases from J; junction bases left unmatched: 6. Germline V lookup: CDR1 SGHAT, CDR2 FQNNGV. CDR3 bases: TGTGCCAGCAGCTTAGCTGGACAGGGGGCTGCGGAAAAACTGTTTTTT. The encoded protein is CASSLAGQGAAEKLFF.

This clonotype was seen ten or more times. The chain employs TRBV24-1 and TRBJ2-5; D unclear. V was pared by 2 bases and J by 1 base, with 13 bases between. Germline values: CDR1 KGHDR, CDR2 SFDVKD. The CDR3 has 16 amino acids. Here the CDR3 DNA reads TGTGCCACCAGTGATTCCGAGCCGGGCATCCAAGAGACCCAGTACTTC. Translated, it gives CATSDSEPGIQETQYF.

Points on this clonotype: At one of its ends the junction is not consistent with the germline gene, which may arise from a read error. CDR3 in DNA: TGTGCCAGCAGCCCTCGGGACAGGGGGCCGGCGTACGAGCAGTACTTC. This translates into CASSPRDRGPAYEQYF. The chain recombines TRBV10-2 with TRBJ2-7, with 12 positions matching TRBD1. This CDR3 is 16 amino acids long. Germline CDR1 and CDR2: WSHSY and SAAADI.

With respect to this clonotype: A much bigger clone sits one base away, suggesting this may be a read error. The rearrangement uses TRBV7-2 and TRBJ1-1, with D possibly TRBD1 on 6 matching bases. The germline V gene encodes CDR1 SGHTA and CDR2 FQGNSA. V dropped 4 bases and J dropped 8 bases, with 11 bases sitting between them. The CDR3 totals 12 residues. This chain's CDR3 is CASSWGHYEAFF. CDR3 DNA sequence: TGTGCCAGCAGCTGGGGACACTACGAAGCTTTCTTT.

The sample holds a few counts of this clonotype. Compared with germline, one end of the junction differs, possibly owing to a read error. This chain links TRBV6-1 with TRBJ1-4; the D gene is possibly TRBD1 (5 bases). This CDR3 is 15 amino acids long. Germline values: CDR1 MNHNS, CDR2 SASEGT. The CDR3 DNA follows: TGTGCCATCAGTGAAGCCGGGACGGGGGTTGAAAAACTGTTTTTT. Translated: CAISEAGTGVEKLFF.

The chain couples TRBV10-3 to TRBJ1-6, with TRBD1 matching 9 bases. V shed 6 bases and J 7 bases; nucleotides not matched to a gene: 4. Germline V CDR1 and CDR2: ENHRY, SYGVKD. The CDR3 contains 14 residues. The CDR3 region is CAIRGTGTNSPLHF. CDR3 DNA: TGTGCCATCAGGGGGACAGGGACGAATTCACCCCTCCACTTT.

Concerning this clonotype: A much larger clone lies a single base off, so this may be a read error. The CDR3 ends on some other residue instead of the conserved phenylalanine or tryptophan, so this is likely a read error. The rearrangement links TRBV20-1 to TRBJ2-7; TRBD2 agrees at 10 bases. The CDR3 has 15 residues. Trimming removed 1 base from V and 0 bases from J; junction bases left unmatched: 3. Germline V gene lookup returns CDR1 DFQATT and CDR2 SNEGSKA (reference sequence). CDR3 DNA sequence: TGCAGTGCTAGAGGTCTAGCGGGAGACTCCTACGAGCAGTACTCC. The encoded protein is CSARGLAGDSYEQYS.

The sample holds many counts of this clonotype. The chain combines TRBV10-3 with TRBJ2-5; 11 bases fit TRBD2. The CDR3 length is 14 residues. Germline V gene sequence: CDR1 ENHRY, CDR2 SYGVKD. J gave up 4 bases and V 10 bases, and 8 bases lay outside the gene matches. The CDR3 region is CATRNGTSGETQYF. DNA of the CDR3: TGTGCCACCAGAAACGGGACTAGCGGAGAGACCCAGTACTTC.

This clonotype was seen ten or more times. V usage is TRBV29-1 and J usage is TRBJ2-2, with 16 bases lining up with TRBD2. CDR3 length: 17 residues. Germline loops: CDR1 SQVTM, CDR2 ANQGSEA. V lost 7 bases and J lost 4; bases outside the gene matches: 9. This CDR3 is CSAQGLAGGPVTGELFF. DNA of the CDR3: TGCAGCGCCCAGGGACTAGCGGGAGGGCCGGTCACCGGGGAGCTGTTTTTT.

Remarks on this clonotype: The junction departs from germline at one end; a sequencing error may be responsible. The rearrangement uses TRBV20-1 and TRBJ2-5, with TRBD2 matching 7 bases. Germline V gene sequence: CDR1 DFQATT, CDR2 SNEGSKA (reference sequence). CDR3 length: 14 residues. The CDR3 nucleotides are TGCAGTGCCAGAGAAGCGGGGCCCCAAGAGACCCAGTACTTC. This sequence encodes CSAREAGPQETQYF.

The genes are TRBV7-3 and TRBJ1-6; TRBD1 is a possible D gene (6 bases). V was cut by 5 bases and J by 9 bases, with 17 bases left in between. The CDR3 is made up of 15 amino acids. Per the germline V gene, CDR1 is SGHTA and CDR2 is FQGTGA. Here the CDR3 reads CASSLAGAWSSPLHF. The CDR3 DNA is TGTGCCAGCAGCCTCGCAGGGGCGTGGAGTTCACCCCTCCACTTT.

Worth noting for this clonotype: Given the absence of the conserved phenylalanine or tryptophan at the CDR3 end, a read error is likely. It is unclear where the CDR3 begins or ends on the DNA, so no DNA is shown, and the CDR3 is as TCRdb lists it. This chain links TRBV9 with TRBJ1-3; no check of the table's D call, TRBD1, against the DNA was made. The CDR3 extends over 11 residues, inclusive of both ends. Germline assignment: CDR1 SGDLS and CDR2 YYNGEE. The CDR3 loop reads CASSVLAGHNT.

The genes are TRBV15 and TRBJ2-1; D call uncertain. The J call may not be correct, given that the DNA end is closer to TRBJ2-7. The CDR3 is 15 amino acids. CDR1 LNHNV and CDR2 YYDKDF come from the germline V gene (reference sequence). CDR3 region: CATSRDLGQYNEQYF. For the CDR3, the DNA is TGTGCCACCAGCAGAGATCTTGGCCAGTACAATGAGCAGTACTTC.

CDR3 loop: CASVDDISYEQYF. The CDR3 coding sequence is TGTGCCAGCGTGGATGACATCTCCTACGAGCAGTACTTC. This sequence joins TRBV25-1 and TRBJ2-7; D is undetermined. Between the trimmed V and J ends, which lost 8 bases and 0 bases, there was a span of 11 bases. The CDR3 contains 13 residues. In germline, CDR1 is MGHDK, CDR2 SYGVNS.

The J gene is TRBJ1-6, the V gene TRBV9, with 8 nucleotides matching TRBD1. Germline V gives CDR1 SGDLS, CDR2 YYNGEE. The CDR3 contains 15 residues. Germline trimming cut 5 bases from V and 7 bases from J; bases unmatched to any gene: 8. CDR3 in amino acids: CASSPGQGKNSPLHF. The CDR3 DNA is TGTGCCAGCAGTCCCGGACAGGGAAAAAATTCACCCCTCCACTTT. The entire variable domain, with the rest obtained from reference TRBV9 and TRBJ1-6, is as follows: DSGVTQTPKHLITATGQRVTLRCSPRSGDLSVYWYQQSLDQGLQFLIQYYNGEERAKGNILERFSAQQFPDLHSELNLSSLELGDSALYFCASSPGQGKNSPLHFGNGTRLTVT.